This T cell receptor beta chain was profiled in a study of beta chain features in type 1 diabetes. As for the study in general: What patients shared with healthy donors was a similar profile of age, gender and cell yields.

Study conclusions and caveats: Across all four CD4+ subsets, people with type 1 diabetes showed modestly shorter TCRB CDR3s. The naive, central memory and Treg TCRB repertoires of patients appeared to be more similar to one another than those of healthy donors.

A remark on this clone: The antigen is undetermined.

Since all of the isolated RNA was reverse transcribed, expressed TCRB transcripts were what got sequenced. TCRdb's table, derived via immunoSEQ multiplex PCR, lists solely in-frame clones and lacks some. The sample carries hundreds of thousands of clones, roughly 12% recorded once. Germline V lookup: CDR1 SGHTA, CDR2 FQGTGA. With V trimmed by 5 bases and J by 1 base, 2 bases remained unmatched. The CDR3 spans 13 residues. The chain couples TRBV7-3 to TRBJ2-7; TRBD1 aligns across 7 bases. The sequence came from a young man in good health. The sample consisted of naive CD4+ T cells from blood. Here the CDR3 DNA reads TGTGCCAGCAGCCCGACAGGGTCCTACGAGCAGTACTTC. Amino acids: CASSPTGSYEQYF.